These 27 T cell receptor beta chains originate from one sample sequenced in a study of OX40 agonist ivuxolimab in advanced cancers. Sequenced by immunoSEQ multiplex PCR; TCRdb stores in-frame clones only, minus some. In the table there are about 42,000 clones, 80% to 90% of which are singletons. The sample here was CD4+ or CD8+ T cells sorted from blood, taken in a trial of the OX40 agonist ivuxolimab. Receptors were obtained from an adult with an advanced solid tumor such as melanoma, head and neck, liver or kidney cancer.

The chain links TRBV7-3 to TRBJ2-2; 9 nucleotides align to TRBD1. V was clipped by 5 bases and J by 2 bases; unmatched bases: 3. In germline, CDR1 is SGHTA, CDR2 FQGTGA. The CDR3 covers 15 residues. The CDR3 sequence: CASSLTGGNTGELFF. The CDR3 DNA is TGTGCCAGCAGCCTGACAGGGGGAAACACCGGGGAGCTGTTTTTT.

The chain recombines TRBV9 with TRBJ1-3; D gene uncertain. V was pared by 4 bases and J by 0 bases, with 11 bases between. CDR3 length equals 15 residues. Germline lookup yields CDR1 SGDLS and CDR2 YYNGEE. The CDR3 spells CASSPRHSSGNTIYF. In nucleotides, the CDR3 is TGTGCCAGCAGCCCCCGGCATTCCTCTGGAAACACCATATATTTT.

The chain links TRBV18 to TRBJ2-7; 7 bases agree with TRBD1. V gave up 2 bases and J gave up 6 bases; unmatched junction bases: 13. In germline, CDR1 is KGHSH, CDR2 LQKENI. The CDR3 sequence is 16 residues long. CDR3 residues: CASSPEMETGISEQYF. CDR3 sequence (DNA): TGTGCCAGCTCACCAGAGATGGAGACAGGGATAAGCGAGCAGTACTTC.

The chain's CDR3 is CASSPRLGSGTDTQYF. The CDR3 bases are TGTGCCAGCTCACCTCGACTTGGTAGCGGGACAGATACGCAGTATTTT. The V gene is TRBV18, the J gene TRBJ2-3, with 7 bases that match TRBD2. V trimming: 3 bases; J trimming: 3 bases; junction bases outside the gene matches: 9. The germline V gene has CDR1 KGHSH and CDR2 LQKENI. This CDR3 has 16 residues.

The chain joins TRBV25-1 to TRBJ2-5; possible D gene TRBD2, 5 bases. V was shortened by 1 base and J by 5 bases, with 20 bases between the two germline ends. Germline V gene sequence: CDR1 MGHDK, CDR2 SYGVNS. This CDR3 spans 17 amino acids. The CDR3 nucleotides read TGTGCCAGCAGTGAATTCCTCGGAGGAAGCGTGGAGGAGACCCAGTACTTC. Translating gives CASSEFLGGSVEETQYF.

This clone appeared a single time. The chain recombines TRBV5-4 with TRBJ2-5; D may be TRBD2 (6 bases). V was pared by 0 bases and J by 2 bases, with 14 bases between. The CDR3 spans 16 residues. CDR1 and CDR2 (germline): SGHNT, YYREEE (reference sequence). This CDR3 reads CASSLAGRAIQETQYF. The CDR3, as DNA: TGTGCCAGCAGCTTGGCCGGGAGAGCCATACAAGAGACCCAGTACTTC. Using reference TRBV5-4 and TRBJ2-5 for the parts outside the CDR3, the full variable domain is ETGVTQSPTHLIKTRGQQVTLRCSSQSGHNTVSWYQQALGQGPQFIFQYYREEENGRGNFPPRFSGLQFPNYSSELNVNALELDDSALYLCASSLAGRAIQETQYFGPGTRLLVL.

CDR3 sequence (DNA): TGTGCCAGCTCACCCTCGACTAGCGGGGACGGCGAGCAGTACTTC. Its protein product is CASSPSTSGDGEQYF. V is TRBV18 and J is TRBJ2-7, with TRBD2 identical over 11 bases. The V gene end was trimmed by 3 bases and the J gene end by 6 bases; junction bases not matched to a gene: 7. Germline-derived CDR1 and CDR2 are KGHSH and LQKENI. The CDR3 totals 15 residues.

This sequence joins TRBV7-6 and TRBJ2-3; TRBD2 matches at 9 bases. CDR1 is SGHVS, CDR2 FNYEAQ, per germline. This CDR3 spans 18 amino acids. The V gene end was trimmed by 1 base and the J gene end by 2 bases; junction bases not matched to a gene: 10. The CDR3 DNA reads TGTGCCAGCAGCTTAGGTCGGGCTAGCGGGACCTACACAGATACGCAGTATTTT. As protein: CASSLGRASGTYTDTQYF.

CDR3 loop: CSVDHNSPLHF. The CDR3 DNA sequence: TGCAGTGTCGATCACAATTCACCCCTCCACTTT. V is TRBV20-1 and J is TRBJ1-6; no reliable D call. This CDR3 has 11 residues. From germline, CDR1 is DFQATT and CDR2 SNEGSKA (reference sequence). Between the trimmed V and J ends, which lost 7 bases and 7 bases, there was a span of 8 bases.

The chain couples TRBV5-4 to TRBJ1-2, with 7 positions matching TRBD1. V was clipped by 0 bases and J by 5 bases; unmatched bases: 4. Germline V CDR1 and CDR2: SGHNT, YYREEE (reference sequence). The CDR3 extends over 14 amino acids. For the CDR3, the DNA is TGTGCCAGCAGCTTGGTACAGGGGATTTATGGCTACACCTTC. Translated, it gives CASSLVQGIYGYTF.

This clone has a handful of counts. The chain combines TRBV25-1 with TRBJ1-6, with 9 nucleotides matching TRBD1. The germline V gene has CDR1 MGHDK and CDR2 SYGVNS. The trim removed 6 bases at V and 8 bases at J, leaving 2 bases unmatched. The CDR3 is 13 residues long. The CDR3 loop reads CASRRTGDSPLHF. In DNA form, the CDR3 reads TGTGCCAGCAGAAGGACAGGGGATTCACCCCTCCACTTT.

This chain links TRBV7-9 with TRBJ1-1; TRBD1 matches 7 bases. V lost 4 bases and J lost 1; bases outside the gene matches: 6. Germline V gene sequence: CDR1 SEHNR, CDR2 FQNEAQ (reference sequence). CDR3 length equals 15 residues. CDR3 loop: CASSSGQLKNTEAFF. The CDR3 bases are TGTGCCAGCAGCTCGGGACAGCTGAAGAACACTGAAGCTTTCTTT.

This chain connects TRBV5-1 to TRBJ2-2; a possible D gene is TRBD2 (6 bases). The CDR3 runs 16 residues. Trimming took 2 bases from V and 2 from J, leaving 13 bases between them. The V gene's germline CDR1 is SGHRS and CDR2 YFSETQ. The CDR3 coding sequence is TGCGCCAGCAGCTTACTCTGGGAGGCCAACACCGGGGAGCTGTTTTTT. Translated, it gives CASSLLWEANTGELFF.

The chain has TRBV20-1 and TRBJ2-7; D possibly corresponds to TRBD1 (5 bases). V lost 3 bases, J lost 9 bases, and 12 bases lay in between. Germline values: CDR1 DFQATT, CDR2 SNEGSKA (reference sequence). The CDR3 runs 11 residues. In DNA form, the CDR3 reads TGCAGTGCTAGTGGGGCTCAGGGGCAGTACTTC. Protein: CSASGAQGQYF.

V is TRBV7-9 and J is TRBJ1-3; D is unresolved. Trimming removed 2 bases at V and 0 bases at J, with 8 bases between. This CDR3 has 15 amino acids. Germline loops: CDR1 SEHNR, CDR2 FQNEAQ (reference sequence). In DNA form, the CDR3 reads TGTGCCAGCAGCTTAAGCGCGAACTCTGGAAACACCATATATTTT. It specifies CASSLSANSGNTIYF.

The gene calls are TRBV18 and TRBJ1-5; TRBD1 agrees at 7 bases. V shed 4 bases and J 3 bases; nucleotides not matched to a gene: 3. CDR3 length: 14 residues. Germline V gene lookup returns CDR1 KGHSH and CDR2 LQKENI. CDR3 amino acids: CASSRDRSNQPQHF. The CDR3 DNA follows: TGTGCCAGCTCACGGGACAGATCCAATCAGCCCCAGCATTTT. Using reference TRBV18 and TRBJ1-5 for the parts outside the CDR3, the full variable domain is NAGVMQNPRHLVRRRGQEARLRCSPMKGHSHVYWYRQLPEEGLKFMVYLQKENIIDESGMPKERFSAEFPKEGPSILRIQQVVRGDSAAYFCASSRDRSNQPQHFGDGTRLSIL.

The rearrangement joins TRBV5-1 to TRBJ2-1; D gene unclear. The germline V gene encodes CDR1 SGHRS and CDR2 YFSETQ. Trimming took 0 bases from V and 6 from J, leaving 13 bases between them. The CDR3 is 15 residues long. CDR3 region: CASSLEGHLGNEQFF. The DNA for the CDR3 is TGCGCCAGCAGCTTGGAGGGCCACCTTGGCAATGAGCAGTTCTTC.

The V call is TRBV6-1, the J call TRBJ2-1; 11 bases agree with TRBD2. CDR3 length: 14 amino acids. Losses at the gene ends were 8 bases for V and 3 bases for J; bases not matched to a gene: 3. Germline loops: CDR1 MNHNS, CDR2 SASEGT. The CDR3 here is CASGGTSGYNEQFF. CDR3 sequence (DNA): TGTGCCAGCGGGGGGACTAGCGGCTACAATGAGCAGTTCTTC.

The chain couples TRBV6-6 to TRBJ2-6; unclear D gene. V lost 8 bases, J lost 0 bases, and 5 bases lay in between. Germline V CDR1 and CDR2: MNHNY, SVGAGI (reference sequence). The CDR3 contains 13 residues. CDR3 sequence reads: CASLNSGANVLTF. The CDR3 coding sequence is TGTGCCAGCCTGAACTCTGGGGCCAACGTCCTGACTTTC.

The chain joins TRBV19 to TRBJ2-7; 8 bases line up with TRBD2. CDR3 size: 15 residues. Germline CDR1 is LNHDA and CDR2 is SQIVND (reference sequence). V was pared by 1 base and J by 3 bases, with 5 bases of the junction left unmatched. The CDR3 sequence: CASSIGPGTSYEQYF. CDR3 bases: TGTGCCAGTAGTATAGGCCCCGGGACTAGCTACGAGCAGTACTTC.

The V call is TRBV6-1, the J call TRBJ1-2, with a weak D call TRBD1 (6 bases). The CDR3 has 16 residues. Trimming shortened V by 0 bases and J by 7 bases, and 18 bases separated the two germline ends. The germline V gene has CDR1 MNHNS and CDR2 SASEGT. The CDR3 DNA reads TGTGCCAGCAGTGAAGCGCTGAGGGGGATGGAGGTTGGCTACACCTTC. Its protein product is CASSEALRGMEVGYTF.

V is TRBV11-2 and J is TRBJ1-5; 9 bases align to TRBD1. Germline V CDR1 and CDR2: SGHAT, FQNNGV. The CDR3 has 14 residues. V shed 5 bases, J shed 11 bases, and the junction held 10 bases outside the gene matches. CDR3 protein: CASSRTGEGQAQHF. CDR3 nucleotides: TGTGCCAGCAGCCGGACAGGGGAAGGCCAAGCCCAGCATTTT.

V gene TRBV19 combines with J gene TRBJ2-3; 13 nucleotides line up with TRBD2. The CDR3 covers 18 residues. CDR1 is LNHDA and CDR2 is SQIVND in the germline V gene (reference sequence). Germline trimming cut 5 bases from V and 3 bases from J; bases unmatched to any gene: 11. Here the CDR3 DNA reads TGTGCCAGTAGTCTCTGGACTAGCGGGAGAGGGTTTACAGATACGCAGTATTTT. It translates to CASSLWTSGRGFTDTQYF.

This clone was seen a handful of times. The CDR3 coding sequence is TGTGCCAGCAGCTTACAACAGGGTACTGAAGCTTTCTTT. Translation gives CASSLQQGTEAFF. V usage is TRBV7-9 and J usage is TRBJ1-1, with a weak D call TRBD1 (6 bases). This CDR3 spans 13 amino acids. The V and J ends lost 2 bases and 5 bases respectively, with 9 bases between them. Germline-derived CDR1 and CDR2 are SEHNR and FQNEAQ (reference sequence).

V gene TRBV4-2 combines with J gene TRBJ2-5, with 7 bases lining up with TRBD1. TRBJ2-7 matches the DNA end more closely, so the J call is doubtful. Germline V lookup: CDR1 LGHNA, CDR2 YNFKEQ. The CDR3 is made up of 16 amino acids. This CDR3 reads CASSDRNRGSKYEQYF. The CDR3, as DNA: TGTGCCAGCAGCGACCGCAACAGGGGTTCGAAATACGAGCAGTACTTC.

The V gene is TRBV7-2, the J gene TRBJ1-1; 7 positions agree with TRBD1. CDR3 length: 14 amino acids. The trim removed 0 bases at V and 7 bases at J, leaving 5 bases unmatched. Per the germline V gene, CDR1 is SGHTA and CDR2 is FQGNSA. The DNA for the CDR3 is TGTGCCAGCAGCTTAGCCGGACAGGCCTATGAAGCTTTCTTT. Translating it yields CASSLAGQAYEAFF.

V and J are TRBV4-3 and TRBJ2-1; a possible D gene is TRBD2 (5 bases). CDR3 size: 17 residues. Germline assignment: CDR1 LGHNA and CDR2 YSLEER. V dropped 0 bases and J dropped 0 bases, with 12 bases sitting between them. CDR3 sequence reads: CASSQDARASSYNEQFF. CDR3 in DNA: TGCGCCAGCAGCCAAGATGCGCGGGCGAGCTCCTACAATGAGCAGTTCTTC.